Detailed here is one TCR beta chain. Its specificity is unknown. Clones were sequenced by immunoSEQ multiplex PCR, and TCRdb holds only the in-frame ones, with some missing. The sample carries 60,000 to 75,000 clones, more than 65% recorded once. The data were obtained in a study of T cell responses to AZD1222 COVID-19 vaccine. Trimming cost V 6 bases and J 8 bases, with 13 bases left between them. The CDR3 has 13 residues. The germline V gene encodes CDR1 MDHEN and CDR2 SYDVKM. Study-wide points: After the peak T cell response, and only then, were repertoires sampled. Clonal diversity was possibly underestimated, and white British individuals and females predominated among donors. Baseline serology detected seropositivity in only five to seven AZD1222 recipients.

This chain connects TRBV28 to TRBJ1-4, with no clear D. The sample here was peripheral blood, taken on day 0 of AZD1222 vaccination. The TCR was taken from an adult in good health. CDR3 region: CASRGNTGEKLFF. In DNA form, the CDR3 reads TGTGCCAGCAGGGGGAATACGGGGGAAAAACTGTTTTTT.